This is a list of T cell receptor beta chains from one sample in a study of human T cells and chemical hapten exposure. TCRdb used MiXCR to reprocess the RACE reads, holding one entry per CDR3 protein. The sample yields around 300,000 distinct CDR3 sequences, around 7.7% seen once. The material sequenced was whole blood, taken in connection with sensitization to the hapten diphenylcyclopropenone (DPC). The source is a man between 18 and 35 years old with alopecia areata. Some clones in this sample may be carry-over from other donors' samples. Each CDR3 is given with its conserved first and last residue. A D gene is named only where the DNA matches it firmly. Some rows mark clone size as missing; the rest say once, few, many or name a class of expanded clone.

J gene	V gene	D gene	clone size	CDR3 DNA	CDR3 protein
TRBJ2-2	TRBV10-3	TRBD2	-	TGTGCCATCAGGACTAGCGGGGGAACCGGGGAGCTGTTTTTT	CAIRTSGGTGELFF
TRBJ1-5	TRBV7-8	-	many	TGTGCCAGCAGCTTAGGAGGGTCGCAAGGGCCCCAGCATTTT	CASSLGGSQGPQHF
TRBJ2-1	TRBV12-3/TRBV12-4	-	many	TGTGCCAGCAGCCCAACAGATCATGAGCAGTTCTTC	CASSPTDHEQFF
TRBJ2-5	TRBV12-3/TRBV12-4	TRBD2	-	TGTGCCAGCAGTTTGGTTGGGGGGGGAGAAGAGACCCAGTACTTC	CASSLVGGGEETQYF
TRBJ2-5	TRBV20-1	-	-	TGCAGTGCTAGCAGCGGTAATTGGCAAGAGACCCAGTACTTC	CSASSGNWQETQYF
TRBJ1-1	TRBV11-2	-	many	TGTGCCAGCAGCCAACCCTTTCAGGGTGGGTCTGAAGCTTTCTTT	CASSQPFQGGSEAFF
TRBJ2-7	TRBV7-9	-	few	TGTGCCAGCAGCTCCGTCGATCATTACGAGCAGTACTTC	CASSSVDHYEQYF
TRBJ2-1	TRBV7-2	-	few	TGTGCCAGCAGCTTAGCTTCGGACAGAAGCTCCTACAATGAGCAGTTCTTC	CASSLASDRSSYNEQFF
TRBJ1-1	TRBV27	-	many	TGTGCCAGCAGTTTATGGGCAGGGTTTGAAGCTTTCTTT	CASSLWAGFEAFF
TRBJ1-4	TRBV19	TRBD1	many	TGTGCCAGTAAAACGGGACAGGGGATAACCTACAACCGAGAAAAACTGTTTTTT	CASKTGQGITYNREKLFF
TRBJ1-3	TRBV7-2	TRBD1	few	TGTGCCAGCAGCAGAGAGACAGGGTCTGGAAACACCATATATTTT	CASSRETGSGNTIYF
TRBJ2-7	TRBV28	-	-	TGTGCCAGCAGCTACAGGGTAGGAGCCTTAGGGTACTTC	CASSYRVGALGYF
TRBJ2-1	TRBV7-2	TRBD2	few	TGTGCCAGCAGCTTACGCGGGGGGGTTACCTACAATGAGCAGTTCTTC	CASSLRGGVTYNEQFF
TRBJ2-3	TRBV10-2	TRBD2	few	TGCGCCAGCAGTACCGGACTAGCGGGGAGAGATACGCAGTATTTT	CASSTGLAGRDTQYF
TRBJ2-4	TRBV20-1	TRBD1	-	TGCAGTGCATTGCTGACAGGGACCAAAAACATTCAGTACTTC	CSALLTGTKNIQYF
TRBJ2-7	TRBV3-1	-	-	TGTGCCAGCAGCTCGAAGAGCCATGGGTCCTACGAGCAGTACTTC	CASSSKSHGSYEQYF
TRBJ1-1	TRBV12-3/TRBV12-4	-	once	TGTGCCAGCATTCCTTACCTGAACACTGAAGCTTTCTTT	CASIPYLNTEAFF
TRBJ1-1	TRBV5-5	-	-	TGTGCCAGCAGCTTTGGCGGGAACCTAAGGAACACTGAAGCTTTCTTT	CASSFGGNLRNTEAFF
TRBJ2-7	TRBV29-1	TRBD2	-	TGCAGCGTTGGCGAGCGGGGAAGTCCTTACGAGCAGTACTTC	CSVGERGSPYEQYF
TRBJ2-5	TRBV6-6	-	-	TGTGCCAGCCAAAGGGAAGAAGAGACCCAGTACTTC	CASQREEETQYF
TRBJ2-6	TRBV5-1	-	few	TGCGCCAGCAGCTTGATCCAGTACTCTGGGGCCAACGTCCTGACTTTC	CASSLIQYSGANVLTF
TRBJ1-2	TRBV29-1	TRBD1	many	TGCAGCGTTGAGTCCTCCCGACAGGGTTTCTATGGCTACACCTTC	CSVESSRQGFYGYTF
TRBJ1-2	TRBV25-1	-	many	TGTGCCAGCAGTAGTGCTGGACAGAACTATGGCTACACCTTC	CASSSAGQNYGYTF
TRBJ2-1	TRBV7-3	-	-	TGTGCCAGCAGCCTAAATGGAGGGACAGACGAGCAGTTCTTC	CASSLNGGTDEQFF
TRBJ2-7	TRBV13	TRBD1	few	TGTGCCAGCAGAACGACAGGGGTCGAGCAGTACTTC	CASRTTGVEQYF
TRBJ1-1	TRBV6-1	-	-	TGTGCCAGTCGGGACGTAGAAAAAGCTTTCTTT	CASRDVEKAFF
TRBJ2-5	TRBV28	TRBD2	many	TGTGCCAGCAGTTTACGACTAGCGGGGTACCAAGAGACCCAGTACTTC	CASSLRLAGYQETQYF
TRBJ1-2	TRBV7-8	TRBD1	many	TGTGCCAGCAGCCTAAGATTGGGACAGGGGCGTGGCTACACCTTC	CASSLRLGQGRGYTF
TRBJ2-1	TRBV12-3/TRBV12-4	-	-	TGTGCCAGCAGGGTGTTATTCGGGGCGAATGAGCAGTTCTTC	CASRVLFGANEQFF
TRBJ1-5	TRBV7-9	-	-	TGTGCCAGCAGCTTAGGTCCCGGGGCCGGGCAGCCCCAGCATTTT	CASSLGPGAGQPQHF
TRBJ2-7	TRBV10-2	TRBD1	-	TGCGCCAGCAGCAGACGGACAGGGGTCGGATACGAGCAGTACTTC	CASSRRTGVGYEQYF
TRBJ1-5	TRBV10-3	-	many	TGTGCCATCAGTGAGTCTAGCAATCAGCCCCAGCATTTT	CAISESSNQPQHF
TRBJ1-4	TRBV5-6	-	few	TGTGCCAGCAGCGCGGGACGCCGCAATGAAAAACTGTTTTTT	CASSAGRRNEKLFF